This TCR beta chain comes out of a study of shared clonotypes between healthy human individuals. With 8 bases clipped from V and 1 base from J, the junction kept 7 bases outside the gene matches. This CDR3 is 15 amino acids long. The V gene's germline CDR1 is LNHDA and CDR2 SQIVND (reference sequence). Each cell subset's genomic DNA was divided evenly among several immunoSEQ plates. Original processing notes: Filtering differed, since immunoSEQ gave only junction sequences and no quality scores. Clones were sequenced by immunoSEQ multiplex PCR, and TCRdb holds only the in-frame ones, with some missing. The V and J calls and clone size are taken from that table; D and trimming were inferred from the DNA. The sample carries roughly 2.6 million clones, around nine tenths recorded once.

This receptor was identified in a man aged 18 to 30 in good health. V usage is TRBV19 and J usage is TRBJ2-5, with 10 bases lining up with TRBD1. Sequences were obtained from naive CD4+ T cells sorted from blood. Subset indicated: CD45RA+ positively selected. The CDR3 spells CASRLGDRGQETQYF. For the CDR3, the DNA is TGTGCCAGTCGGCTTGGGGACAGGGGCCAAGAGACCCAGTACTTC.